This T cell receptor beta chain was captured by sequencing in a study of shared clonotypes between healthy human individuals. Study observations and caveats: Sequencing depth was expected to affect clonotype sharing among donors.

Looked up from germline, CDR1 is SGHRS and CDR2 is YFSETQ. CDR3 length: 14 residues. Unmatched junction bases numbered 7, after V lost 4 bases and J lost 5 bases. The table lists this clone with a few counts. The antigen is undetermined. Produced via immunoSEQ multiplex PCR; TCRdb's table is partial and in-frame only. The repertoire holds over 95,000 clones, with less than 60% as singletons. This TCR was sampled from a woman aged 35 to 49 in good health. Some clones in this sample may be carry-over from other donors' samples. Sequencing was carried out using PBMCs. This sequence joins TRBV5-1 and TRBJ1-2, with TRBD1 matching over 8 bases. CDR3 in DNA: TGCGCCAGCAGCCGCGACGACAGGGGATATGGCTACACCTTC. Encoded protein: CASSRDDRGYGYTF.